This TCR beta chain was identified during a study of shared clonotypes between healthy human individuals. Study context: CD8 memory received one plate per donor, CD8 naive two, CD4 memory three and CD4 naive three. Study results and caveats: About 5% was the fraction of naive CD4 clonotypes found shared across a few donors.

Notes on this clone: Its antigen is unidentified.

The length of the CDR3 is 14 residues. V dropped 3 bases and J dropped 1 base, with 9 bases sitting between them. CDR1 SGHVS and CDR2 FNYEAQ come from the germline V gene. Libraries were prepared by immunoSEQ multiplex PCR; TCRdb keeps only in-frame clonotypes and omits some of them. The sample lists around 1 million clones, roughly 72% seen once, with about 1.5% in the top ten. The chain links TRBV7-6 to TRBJ1-1, with D hard to call. This receptor was obtained from a man aged 18 to 30 in good health. Material for sequencing was memory CD4+ T cells sorted from blood. As to subset: CD45RA-negative fraction. The CDR3 coding sequence is TGTGCCAGCAGCTTGGGTTCTTCGAACACTGAAGCTTTCTTT. Translating it yields CASSLGSSNTEAFF.